This T cell receptor beta chain was obtained from a study of blood T cell repertoires in COVID-19. Study-level background: Material from acute and convalescent COVID-19 was sourced from the United States, Italy and Spain. Nucleic acid was either cDNA or gDNA, and it came from T cells, B-cell-depleted T cells, or PBMCs.

Per the germline V gene, CDR1 is MDHEN and CDR2 is SYDVKM. Trimming shortened V by 2 bases and J by 1 base, and 2 bases separated the two germline ends. This CDR3 has 12 residues. Per the authors' pipeline: The authors estimated nucleated cell counts from reference gene primer amplification. Sequencing used immunoSEQ multiplex PCR; TCRdb keeps in-frame clones, though not all of them. The D gene and trimming were derived from the DNA, and the V and J assignments and clone size from that table. The sample shows 150,000 or so clones, about 70% of them seen only once. The sample consisted of peripheral blood. The sequence came from a woman between 65 and 79 years old with acute or convalescent COVID-19. The chain recombines TRBV28 with TRBJ1-1; no clear D. This chain's CDR3 is CASSLQNTEAFF. The CDR3 DNA sequence: TGTGCCAGCAGTTTACAGAACACTGAAGCTTTCTTT.